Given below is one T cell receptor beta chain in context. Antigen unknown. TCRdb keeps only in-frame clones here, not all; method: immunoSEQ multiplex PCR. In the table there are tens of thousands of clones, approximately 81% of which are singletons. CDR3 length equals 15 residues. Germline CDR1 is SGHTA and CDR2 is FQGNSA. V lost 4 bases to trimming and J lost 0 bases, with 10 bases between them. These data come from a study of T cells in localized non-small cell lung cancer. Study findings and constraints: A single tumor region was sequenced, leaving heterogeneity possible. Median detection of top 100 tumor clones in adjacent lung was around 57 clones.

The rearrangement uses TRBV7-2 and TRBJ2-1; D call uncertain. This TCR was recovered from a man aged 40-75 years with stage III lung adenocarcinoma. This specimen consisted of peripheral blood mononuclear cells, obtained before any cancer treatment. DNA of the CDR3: TGTGCCAGCAGCTACGACATGAGCTCCTACAATGAGCAGTTCTTC. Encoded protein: CASSYDMSSYNEQFF.